The rows below give T cell receptor beta chains drawn from one sample of a study of tumor-infiltrating lymphocytes in primary liver carcinoma. TCRdb recomputed calls from the multiplex PCR reads with MiXCR, one row per CDR3 protein. Of fewer than 85,000 distinct CDR3 sequences in the sample, about 75% were seen once. Sequenced material: tumor-adjacent normal liver tissue. The origin of the receptors is a man aged 35 to 55 with primary liver carcinoma and hepatitis B virus infection. CDR3s include the opening cysteine and the closing phenylalanine or tryptophan. The order of the fields is V gene, D gene, J gene, clone size, CDR3 DNA, CDR3 protein. D genes are given only for firm matches. Where a row states a size, it is once, few, many or the class of an expanded clone; other rows omit it.

v_gene: TRBV11-2; d_gene: .; j_gene: TRBJ2-3; abundance: .; CDR3nt: TGTGTCAGCAGCTTCTACGGGGATATCACAGATACGCAGTATTTT; CDR3aa: CVSSFYGDITDTQYF
v_gene: TRBV4-3; d_gene: .; j_gene: TRBJ2-7; abundance: once; CDR3nt: TGTGCCAGCAGCCAAGTTTATCGCAGGGAGCAATACTTC; CDR3aa: CASSQVYRREQYF
v_gene: TRBV6-6; d_gene: .; j_gene: TRBJ2-7; abundance: .; CDR3nt: TGTGCCAGCAGCTCAACTAACGGGCGCTCCTACGAGCAGTACTTC; CDR3aa: CASSSTNGRSYEQYF
v_gene: TRBV20-1; d_gene: .; j_gene: TRBJ2-7; abundance: .; CDR3nt: TGCAGTGCTAGTTTTCCTTACGAACAGTACTTC; CDR3aa: CSASFPYEQYF
v_gene: TRBV11-2; d_gene: .; j_gene: TRBJ1-3; abundance: .; CDR3nt: TGTGCCAGCAGCTGGGCAAACCCTGTAGACACCATATATTTT; CDR3aa: CASSWANPVDTIYF
v_gene: TRBV7-8; d_gene: .; j_gene: TRBJ2-1; abundance: .; CDR3nt: TGTGCCAGCAGCTCGCTTAGAGGCTCAGCGGTCTCGTACAATGAGCAGTTCTTC; CDR3aa: CASSSLRGSAVSYNEQFF
v_gene: TRBV5-4; d_gene: .; j_gene: TRBJ2-1; abundance: .; CDR3nt: TGTGCCAGCATCACCGATCCCTCCTACAATGAGCAGTTCTTC; CDR3aa: CASITDPSYNEQFF
v_gene: TRBV2; d_gene: .; j_gene: TRBJ2-1; abundance: .; CDR3nt: TGTGCCAGCAGCTTGATAGGGCCCAACAATGAGCAGTTCTTC; CDR3aa: CASSLIGPNNEQFF
v_gene: TRBV12-3/TRBV12-4; d_gene: TRBD2; j_gene: TRBJ2-5; abundance: .; CDR3nt: TGTGCCGGCAGCCGATTAGCGGGAGAGACCCAGTACTTC; CDR3aa: CAGSRLAGETQYF
v_gene: TRBV11-2; d_gene: .; j_gene: TRBJ1-5; abundance: .; CDR3nt: TGTGCCAGCAGCTTAGGAGACACGATTTGGGCTCAGCCCCAGCATTTT; CDR3aa: CASSLGDTIWAQPQHF
v_gene: TRBV4-1; d_gene: TRBD1; j_gene: TRBJ2-5; abundance: .; CDR3nt: TGCGCCAACAACCAAGGTGGACAGGGTTGGGAGACCCAGTACTTC; CDR3aa: CANNQGGQGWETQYF
v_gene: TRBV11-2; d_gene: TRBD2; j_gene: TRBJ2-7; abundance: medium-sized; CDR3nt: TGTGCCAGCAGCTTTTTTAGCGGGAGTTACGAGCAGTACTTC; CDR3aa: CASSFFSGSYEQYF
v_gene: TRBV6-1; d_gene: .; j_gene: TRBJ1-6; abundance: .; CDR3nt: TGTACCGGCAGTGGATGGTCACCCTTCCACTTT; CDR3aa: CTGSGWSPFHF
v_gene: TRBV6-1; d_gene: .; j_gene: TRBJ2-5; abundance: many; CDR3nt: TGTGCCAGCAGGGACATCTACCAAGAGACCCAGTACTTC; CDR3aa: CASRDIYQETQYF
v_gene: TRBV29-1; d_gene: TRBD1; j_gene: TRBJ1-1; abundance: once; CDR3nt: TGCAGCGTTTCGACCGGACAGGGGGCGCTTAGCAGCGAAGCTTTCTTT; CDR3aa: CSVSTGQGALSSEAFF
v_gene: TRBV28; d_gene: .; j_gene: TRBJ2-3; abundance: many; CDR3nt: TGTGCCAGCAGTTTAGGGGGCAATACGCAGTATTTT; CDR3aa: CASSLGGNTQYF
v_gene: TRBV29-1; d_gene: .; j_gene: TRBJ2-5; abundance: many; CDR3nt: TGCAGCGCTGAACCGCCAGGACCGCAAGAGACCCAGTACTTC; CDR3aa: CSAEPPGPQETQYF
v_gene: TRBV28; d_gene: .; j_gene: TRBJ2-2; abundance: .; CDR3nt: TGTGCCGGCAGTTTATTGAGGGACCCGAACACCGGGGAGCTGTTTTTT; CDR3aa: CAGSLLRDPNTGELFF
v_gene: TRBV11-2; d_gene: .; j_gene: TRBJ2-3; abundance: .; CDR3nt: TGTGCCAGCAGCTTCTACGGGGGTAGTACAGGTATGCAGTATTTT; CDR3aa: CASSFYGGSTGMQYF
v_gene: TRBV4-1; d_gene: TRBD2; j_gene: TRBJ2-1; abundance: .; CDR3nt: TGCGCCAGCGGTCGGGGCAGCGGGAGTCATGATGAGCAGTTCTTC; CDR3aa: CASGRGSGSHDEQFF
v_gene: TRBV6-1; d_gene: .; j_gene: TRBJ2-7; abundance: .; CDR3nt: TGTGCCAGCAGTGAAAGGGGCCAGGAGGACAAGCAGTACTTC; CDR3aa: CASSERGQEDKQYF
v_gene: TRBV10-3; d_gene: .; j_gene: TRBJ2-7; abundance: .; CDR3nt: TGTGCCATCTCAGTAAATAGGGCAGAAGGATACAATGAGCAGTACTTC; CDR3aa: CAISVNRAEGYNEQYF
v_gene: TRBV5-4; d_gene: TRBD1; j_gene: TRBJ1-1; abundance: .; CDR3nt: TGTGCCATCAGGGGCCATGGACAGGTCGTGAACACTGAAGCTTTCTTT; CDR3aa: CAIRGHGQVVNTEAFF
v_gene: TRBV5-1; d_gene: TRBD1; j_gene: TRBJ1-4; abundance: .; CDR3nt: TGCACCGGCAGCATCGGACAGGGAAATGAAAAACTGTTTTTT; CDR3aa: CTGSIGQGNEKLFF
v_gene: TRBV12-3/TRBV12-4; d_gene: TRBD2; j_gene: TRBJ2-1; abundance: .; CDR3nt: TGTGCCACCAGGGAGAGCGGGAGGGCCCCCAATGAGCTGTTCTTC; CDR3aa: CATRESGRAPNELFF
v_gene: TRBV5-4; d_gene: .; j_gene: TRBJ2-7; abundance: once; CDR3nt: TGTGCCAGCAGCTTGGATGGGAGCCTCTACGAGCAGTACTTC; CDR3aa: CASSLDGSLYEQYF
v_gene: TRBV14; d_gene: .; j_gene: TRBJ2-3; abundance: .; CDR3nt: TGTGCCAGCAGCACACAACTTCTAGGCACAGATACACAGTATTTT; CDR3aa: CASSTQLLGTDTQYF
v_gene: TRBV11-2; d_gene: .; j_gene: TRBJ2-1; abundance: .; CDR3nt: TGTGCTAGCAGCCCAGCTAGCGAAGCCGGTCTGAGCTCCTACAATGAGCAGTTCTTC; CDR3aa: CASSPASEAGLSSYNEQFF
v_gene: TRBV11-2; d_gene: TRBD1; j_gene: TRBJ2-7; abundance: .; CDR3nt: TGTACCAGCGGCCTCCCAACAGGGGGCTTCTACGAGCAGTACTTC; CDR3aa: CTSGLPTGGFYEQYF
v_gene: TRBV6-5; d_gene: .; j_gene: TRBJ2-7; abundance: medium-sized; CDR3nt: TGTGCCAGCAGTTCGAGCGCAGGGTACGAGCAGTACTTC; CDR3aa: CASSSSAGYEQYF
v_gene: TRBV6-2/TRBV6-3; d_gene: .; j_gene: TRBJ1-5; abundance: few; CDR3nt: TGTGCCAGCAGTTCGTGGGGGAGGGTTCAGTCCCAGCATTTT; CDR3aa: CASSSWGRVQSQHF
v_gene: TRBV5-1; d_gene: TRBD2; j_gene: TRBJ2-7; abundance: .; CDR3nt: TGCGCCAGCACCACGATTAGCGGGAGCTCCTACGAGCAATACTTC; CDR3aa: CASTTISGSSYEQYF
v_gene: TRBV4-3; d_gene: .; j_gene: TRBJ2-5; abundance: .; CDR3nt: TGCGCCAGCAGCCAAGCGGCTAGCTGGAGGACTGGTGAGACTCAGTACTTC; CDR3aa: CASSQAASWRTGETQYF
v_gene: TRBV4-1; d_gene: .; j_gene: TRBJ2-5; abundance: few; CDR3nt: TGCGCCAGCAGCAAAACCCCTGGTGCCAGGCAAGAGACCCAGTACTTC; CDR3aa: CASSKTPGARQETQYF
v_gene: TRBV4-1; d_gene: TRBD2; j_gene: TRBJ2-2; abundance: .; CDR3nt: TGCGCCAGCAGCCTCGCTTTAGCGGGAAGGCCGGACACCTGGGAGCTGTTTTTT; CDR3aa: CASSLALAGRPDTWELFF
v_gene: TRBV10-3; d_gene: .; j_gene: TRBJ2-3; abundance: .; CDR3nt: TGTGTAATCGACAATCAATCCGATACGCAGTATTTT; CDR3aa: CVIDNQSDTQYF
v_gene: TRBV6-1; d_gene: TRBD2; j_gene: TRBJ2-1; abundance: .; CDR3nt: TGTACCAGCAGTGAACAAGGGCTGACTAGCGGGGATGAGCAGTTCTTC; CDR3aa: CTSSEQGLTSGDEQFF
v_gene: TRBV4-2; d_gene: .; j_gene: TRBJ2-3; abundance: .; CDR3nt: TGTGCCAGCAGCCTAACCCGGACAGCGACAGATACGCAGTATTTT; CDR3aa: CASSLTRTATDTQYF
v_gene: TRBV7-3; d_gene: .; j_gene: TRBJ2-1; abundance: few; CDR3nt: TGTGCCAGCAGCTTAAGTACCCAATACAATGAGCAGTTCTTC; CDR3aa: CASSLSTQYNEQFF
v_gene: TRBV5-1; d_gene: .; j_gene: TRBJ2-2; abundance: many; CDR3nt: TGCGCCAGCAGACCCCCAGGACAGAGCACCGGGGAGCTGTTTTTT; CDR3aa: CASRPPGQSTGELFF
v_gene: TRBV11-2; d_gene: .; j_gene: TRBJ2-1; abundance: .; CDR3nt: TGTGCCAGCAGCTTTGACGCTAGCTATAAACTGTTCTTC; CDR3aa: CASSFDASYKLFF
v_gene: TRBV29-1; d_gene: .; j_gene: TRBJ2-1; abundance: .; CDR3nt: TGCAGCGTAGGGATTAGCGGCGGATACAATGAGCAGTTCTTC; CDR3aa: CSVGISGGYNEQFF
v_gene: TRBV6-5; d_gene: .; j_gene: TRBJ2-5; abundance: .; CDR3nt: TGTGCCAGCAGACGAATGAGGGGGAGAGAGATCCAGTACTTC; CDR3aa: CASRRMRGREIQYF